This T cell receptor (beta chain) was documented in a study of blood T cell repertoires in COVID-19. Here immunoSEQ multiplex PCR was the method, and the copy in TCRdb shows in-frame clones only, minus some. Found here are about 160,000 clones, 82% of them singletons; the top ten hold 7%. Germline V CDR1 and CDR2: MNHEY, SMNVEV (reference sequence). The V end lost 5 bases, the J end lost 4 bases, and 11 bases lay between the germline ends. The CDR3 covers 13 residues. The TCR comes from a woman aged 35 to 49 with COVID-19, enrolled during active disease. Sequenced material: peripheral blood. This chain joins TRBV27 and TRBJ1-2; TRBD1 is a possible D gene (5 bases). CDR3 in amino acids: CASSPGLSYGYTF. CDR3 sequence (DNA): TGTGCCAGCAGTCCGGGACTGAGCTATGGCTACACCTTC.